This T cell receptor (beta chain) was obtained from a study of T cell responses to AZD1222 COVID-19 vaccine. A note on this clone: The antigen is undetermined.

Data came from immunoSEQ multiplex PCR; TCRdb stores just in-frame clones and leaves some out. The sample contains roughly 120,000 clones, approximately 90% of which appear only once. Second-dose intervals of approximately 4 or approximately 12 weeks were pooled. The CDR3 contains 16 residues. Looked up from germline, CDR1 is SGHTA and CDR2 is FQGNSA. V dropped 5 bases and J dropped 7; count of bases not matched to a gene: 13. Study outcomes and limitations: No repertoire was sampled before or during the peak T cell response, only after it. Clonal diversity may have been underestimated, and the donors were mostly white British, with more females than males.

Sequencing used peripheral blood, obtained 28 days after the second AZD1222 dose. The sequence derives from an adult who received the AZD1222 COVID-19 vaccine. V usage is TRBV7-2 and J usage is TRBJ1-5, with TRBD1 identical over 8 bases. For the CDR3, the DNA is TGTGCCAGCAGCGGAGGGTCGTCAGGGGGCCCCCAGCCCCAGCATTTT. This gives the protein CASSGGSSGGPQPQHF.